This T cell receptor (beta chain) was recovered during a study of Ad26.COV2.S vaccination and SARS-CoV-2 variants. Overall study results and limits: Vaccine recipients showed a spike-specific TCR breadth that was higher than in placebo recipients. After vaccination, reports described spike-specific CD8+ and CD4+ T cell responses as showing substantial breadth.

This CDR3 comprises 14 residues. Germline values: CDR1 MNHEY, CDR2 SMNVEV (reference sequence). The V gene end was trimmed by 5 bases and the J gene end by 1 base; junction bases not matched to a gene: 2. Generated by immunoSEQ multiplex PCR, the TCRdb table keeps only in-frame clones and is missing some. The sample has roughly 100,000 clones; less than 85% are singletons. Concerning this clone: The antigen is not known.

This receptor was identified in a human donor who had recovered from COVID-19. Material: peripheral blood, obtained after recovery from COVID-19. The V gene is TRBV27, the J gene TRBJ1-1, with TRBD1 matching over 9 bases. The CDR3 loop is CASSPGQGNTEAFF. The DNA for the CDR3 is TGTGCCAGCAGTCCGGGACAGGGGAACACTGAAGCTTTCTTT.